The sequence of this T cell receptor beta chain was determined in a study of T cell responses to AZD1222 COVID-19 vaccine. Germline V gene sequence: CDR1 LNHDA, CDR2 SQIVND (reference sequence). This CDR3 region has 13 residues. Repertoires were generated with immunoSEQ multiplex PCR, while TCRdb's copy carries only in-frame clones and drops some. The table has over 110,000 clones, 85% to 95% seen once; the top ten hold 5.1%. In this sample, this clone turned up a few times. The specimen was peripheral blood, collected on day 0 of AZD1222 vaccination. This chain links TRBV19 with TRBJ2-1; 7 positions match TRBD2. This receptor was taken from an adult in good health. In DNA form, the CDR3 reads TGTGCAACTTTCCGGGGGGAGGACAATGAGCAGTTCTTC. Encoded protein: CATFRGEDNEQFF.